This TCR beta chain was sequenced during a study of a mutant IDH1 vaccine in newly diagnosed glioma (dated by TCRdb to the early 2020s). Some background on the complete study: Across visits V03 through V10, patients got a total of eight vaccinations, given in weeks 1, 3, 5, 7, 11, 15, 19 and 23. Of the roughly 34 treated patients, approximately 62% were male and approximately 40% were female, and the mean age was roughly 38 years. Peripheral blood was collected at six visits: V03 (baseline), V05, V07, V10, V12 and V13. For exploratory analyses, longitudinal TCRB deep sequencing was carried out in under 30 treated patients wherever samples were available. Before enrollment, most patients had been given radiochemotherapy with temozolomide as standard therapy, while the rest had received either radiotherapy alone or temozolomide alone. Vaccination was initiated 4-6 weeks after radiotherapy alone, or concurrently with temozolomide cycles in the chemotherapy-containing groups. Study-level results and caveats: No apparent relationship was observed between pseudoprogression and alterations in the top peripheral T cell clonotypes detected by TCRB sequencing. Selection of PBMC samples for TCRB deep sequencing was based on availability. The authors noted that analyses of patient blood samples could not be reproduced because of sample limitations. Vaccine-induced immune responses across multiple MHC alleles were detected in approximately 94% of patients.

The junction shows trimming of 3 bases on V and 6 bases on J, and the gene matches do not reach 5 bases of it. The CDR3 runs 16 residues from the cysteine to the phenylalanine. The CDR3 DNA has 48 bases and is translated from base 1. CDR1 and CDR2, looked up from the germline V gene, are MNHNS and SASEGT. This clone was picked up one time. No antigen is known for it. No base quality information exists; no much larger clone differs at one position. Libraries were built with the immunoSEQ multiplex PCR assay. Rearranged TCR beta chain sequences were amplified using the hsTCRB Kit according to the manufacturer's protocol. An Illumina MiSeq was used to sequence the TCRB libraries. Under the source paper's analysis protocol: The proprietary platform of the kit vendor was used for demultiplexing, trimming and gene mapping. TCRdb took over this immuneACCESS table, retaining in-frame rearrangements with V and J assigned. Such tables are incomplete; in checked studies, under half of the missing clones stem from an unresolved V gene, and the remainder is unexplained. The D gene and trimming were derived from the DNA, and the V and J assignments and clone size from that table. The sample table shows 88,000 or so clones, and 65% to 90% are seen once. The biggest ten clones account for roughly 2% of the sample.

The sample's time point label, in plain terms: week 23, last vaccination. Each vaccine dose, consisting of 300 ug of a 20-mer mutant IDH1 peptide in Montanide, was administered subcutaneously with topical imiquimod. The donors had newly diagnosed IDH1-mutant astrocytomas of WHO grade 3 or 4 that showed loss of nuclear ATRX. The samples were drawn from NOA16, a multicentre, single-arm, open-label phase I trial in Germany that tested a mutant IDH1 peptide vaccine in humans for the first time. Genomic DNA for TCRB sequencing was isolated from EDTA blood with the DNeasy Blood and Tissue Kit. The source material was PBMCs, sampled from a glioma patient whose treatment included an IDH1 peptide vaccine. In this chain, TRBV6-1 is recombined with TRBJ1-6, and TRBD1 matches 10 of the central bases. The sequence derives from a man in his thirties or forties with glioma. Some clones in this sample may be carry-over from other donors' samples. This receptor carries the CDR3 CASSEWDRGGNSPLHF. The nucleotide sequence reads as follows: TGTGCCAGCAGTGAGTGGGACAGGGGCGGTAATTCACCCCTCCACTTT.